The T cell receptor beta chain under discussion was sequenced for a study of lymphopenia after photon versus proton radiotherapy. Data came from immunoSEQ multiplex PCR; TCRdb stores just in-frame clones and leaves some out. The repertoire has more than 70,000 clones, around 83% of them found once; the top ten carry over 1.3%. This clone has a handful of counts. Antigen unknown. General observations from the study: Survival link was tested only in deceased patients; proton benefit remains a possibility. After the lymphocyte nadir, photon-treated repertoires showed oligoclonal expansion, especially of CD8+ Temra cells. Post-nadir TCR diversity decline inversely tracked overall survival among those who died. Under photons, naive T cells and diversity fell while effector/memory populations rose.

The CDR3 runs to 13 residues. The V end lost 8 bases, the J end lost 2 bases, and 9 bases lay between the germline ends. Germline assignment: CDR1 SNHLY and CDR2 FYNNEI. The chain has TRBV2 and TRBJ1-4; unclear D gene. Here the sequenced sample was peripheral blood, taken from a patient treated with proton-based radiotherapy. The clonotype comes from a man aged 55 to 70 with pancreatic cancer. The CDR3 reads CASRGGTNEKLFF. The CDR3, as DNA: TGTGCCAGCCGGGGAGGGACTAATGAAAAACTGTTTTTT.